This TCR beta chain was sequenced for a study of post-analysis software for immune sequencing data. Unique molecular identifiers were carried by the TCR beta cDNA libraries. TCRdb fed the PCR reads into MiXCR, producing one record per CDR3 protein. In the table there are about 770,000 distinct CDR3 sequences, around 42% of which are singletons. In this sample, this clonotype turned up a few times. The receptor's source is a girl under 18 with multiple sclerosis. Sequenced sample: blood.

The CDR3 DNA reads TGTGCCAGCAGCGACAGGGAGTACCAAGAGACCCAGTTCTTC. This codes for CASSDREYQETQFF. The V and J genes are TRBV13 and TRBJ2-5; 7 nucleotides match TRBD1. The J call may not be correct, given that the DNA end is closer to TRBJ2-1. The germline V gene has CDR1 PRHDT and CDR2 FYEKMQ (reference sequence). This CDR3 spans 14 amino acids.